Listed here is a single TCR beta chain. This sample was taken from a study of T cell changes during pregnancy in multiple sclerosis. Measured with immunoSEQ multiplex PCR; TCRdb has only the in-frame clones, and not every one. The table shows 35,000 or so clones, with about nine tenths occurring only once. The clonotype originates from a female donor in good health, enrolled as a control in a pregnancy study. The source material was CD4+ T cells from peripheral blood mononuclear cells, sampled after pregnancy.

The CDR3 sequence: CASSRDRGPYEQYF. The CDR3, as DNA: TGCGCCAGCAGCCGGGACAGGGGGCCTTACGAGCAGTACTTC. V is TRBV5-1 and J is TRBJ2-7, with 12 positions matching TRBD1. Germline values: CDR1 SGHRS, CDR2 YFSETQ. J lost 4 bases, V lost 4 bases, and 3 bases had no gene match. The CDR3 has 14 residues. Variable domain in full (rest from reference TRBV5-1 and TRBJ2-7): KAGVTQTPRYLIKTRGQQVTLSCSPISGHRSVSWYQQTPGQGLQFLFEYFSETQRNKGNFPGRFSGRQFSNSRSEMNVSTLELGDSALYLCASSRDRGPYEQYFGPGTRLTVT.